This T cell receptor beta chain is drawn from a study of PD-1 blockade in mismatch repair-deficient tumors. Here immunoSEQ multiplex PCR was the method, and the copy in TCRdb shows in-frame clones only, minus some. The sample shows roughly 120,000 clones, over 60% of them seen only once. J lost 4 bases, V lost 5 bases, and 6 bases had no gene match. Germline values: CDR1 SGHTA, CDR2 FQGNSA. This CDR3 comprises 15 residues. A few pembrolizumab responders had their TCRs sequenced. The chain is built from TRBV7-2 and TRBJ2-1; 9 bases align to TRBD2. This receptor was taken from an adult with mismatch repair-deficient cancer. The starting material was peripheral blood, obtained approximately 60 weeks after starting pembrolizumab. This CDR3 reads CASSVSGSQYNEQFF. The CDR3 nucleotides read TGTGCCAGCAGCGTTAGCGGGAGTCAATACAATGAGCAGTTCTTC.